Below are 18 T cell receptor beta chains sequenced from a single sample in a study of identical twins. TCRdb analysed the 5' RACE reads with MiXCR anew, one entry per CDR3 protein. The sample has roughly 1.6 million distinct CDR3 sequences, around 29% seen once; the top ten hold approximately 0.25%. The source material was cord blood. Receptors originate from a newborn girl in good health.

Concerning this clonotype: It may be a read error: a sequence one base away is much more abundant. The chain couples TRBV4-2 to TRBJ1-2; TRBD1 might be the D (5 bases). Germline-derived CDR1 and CDR2 are LGHNA and YNFKEQ. CDR3 length equals 15 residues. CDR3 amino acids: CASSPEKRGNYGNTF. The CDR3 coding sequence is TGTGCCAGCAGCCCCGAGAAGCGGGGGAACTATGGCAACACCTTC.

This clonotype came up a few times. The J gene is TRBJ2-6, the V gene TRBV12-3 or TRBV12-4, with a possible D match to TRBD1 (7 bases). With 2 bases removed from V and 2 bases from J, the gap between germline ends came to 10 bases. The CDR3 loop spans 16 amino acids. The CDR3: CASSLQGGAGANVLTF. CDR3 coding DNA: TGTGCCAGCAGTTTACAGGGGGGCGCTGGGGCCAACGTCCTGACTTTC.

V and J are TRBV19 and TRBJ2-7; the match to TRBD2 covers 12 bases. V shed 2 bases and J 2 bases; nucleotides not matched to a gene: 1. Germline V CDR1 and CDR2: LNHDA, SQIVND (reference sequence). The CDR3 contains 15 residues. The CDR3 nucleotides are TGTGCCAGTAGTATACGGACTAGCGGGGCCTACGAGCAGTACTTC. Translated: CASSIRTSGAYEQYF. The full variable domain, completed using reference TRBV19 and TRBJ2-7, is DGGITQSPKYLFRKEGQNVTLSCEQNLNHDAMYWYRQDPGQGLRLIYYSQIVNDFQKGDIAEGYSVSREKKESFPLTVTSAQKNPTAFYLCASSIRTSGAYEQYFGPGTRLTVT.

This chain uses TRBV27 with TRBJ1-2; D possibly corresponds to TRBD1 (5 bases). The CDR3 is 12 amino acids. V lost 6 bases to trimming and J lost 3 bases, with 8 bases between them. CDR1 is MNHEY, CDR2 SMNVEV, per germline (reference sequence). CDR3 in DNA: TGTGCCAGCAGGGGACGGTACTATGGCTACACCTTC. Translation: CASRGRYYGYTF.

This clonotype was counted only a few times. The chain is built from TRBV28 and TRBJ1-6; a weak D match, TRBD1 (5 bases). This CDR3 has 17 amino acids. Germline V gene data show CDR1 as MDHEN and CDR2 as SYDVKM. Between the trimmed V and J ends, which lost 3 bases and 0 bases, there was a span of 12 bases. The CDR3 loop reads CASSFQGLSSYNSPLHF. CDR3 sequence (DNA): TGTGCCAGCAGTTTTCAGGGCCTAAGCTCCTATAATTCACCCCTCCACTTT.

This clonotype was found a few times. Written as DNA, the CDR3 is TGTGCCAGCAAGGGGACAGTGGTGGAGATTTACACTGAAGCTTTCTTT. This gives the protein CASKGTVVEIYTEAFF. V gene TRBV2 combines with J gene TRBJ1-1; 7 nucleotides line up with TRBD1. Germline CDR1 reads SNHLY; CDR2 reads FYNNEI. The length of the CDR3 is 16 residues. V shed 7 bases and J 3 bases; nucleotides not matched to a gene: 14.

Regarding this clonotype: The junction departs from germline at one end; a sequencing error may be responsible. The rearrangement links TRBV7-9 to TRBJ1-1; D is ambiguous. The CDR3 has 10 residues. Germline-derived CDR1 and CDR2 are SEHNR and FQNEAQ (reference sequence). The CDR3 loop is CSSSLGEAFF. For the CDR3, the DNA is TGTTCCAGCAGCTTAGGTGAAGCTTTCTTT.

The chain carries TRBV4-2 and TRBJ2-2, with TRBD1 matching over 9 bases. This CDR3 is 15 amino acids long. V lost 3 bases and J lost 3; bases outside the gene matches: 2. Germline CDR1 and CDR2: LGHNA and YNFKEQ. CDR3 in DNA: TGTGCCAGCAGCCACGGGGACAGGGACACCGGGGAGCTGTTTTTT. This encodes CASSHGDRDTGELFF.

This clonotype was seen a single time. The chain joins TRBV3-1 to TRBJ2-5, with 7 bases that match TRBD1. J lost 11 bases, V lost 4 bases, and 16 bases had no gene match. Germline CDR1 and CDR2: LGHDT and YNNKEL (reference sequence). The CDR3 has 15 amino acids. The CDR3 region is CASSLTGTDYNEQYF. The CDR3 DNA reads as TGTGCCAGCAGCCTTACCGGGACAGATTACAATGAGCAGTACTTC.

This chain uses TRBV9 with TRBJ2-1; D uncertain. Germline V lookup: CDR1 SGDLS, CDR2 YYNGEE. The CDR3 consists of 15 residues. V gave up 0 bases and J gave up 6 bases, with 13 bases separating them. Here the CDR3 reads CASSVAGSPFNEQFF. In DNA form, the CDR3 reads TGTGCCAGCAGCGTAGCTGGGTCGCCATTCAATGAGCAGTTCTTC.

This clonotype has a handful of counts. CDR3 bases: TGTGCCAGCAGCCCAGAACTTCTAGCGGTTTCCTACAATGAGCAGTTCTTC. This translates into CASSPELLAVSYNEQFF. The chain has TRBV3-1 and TRBJ2-1; 7 bases match TRBD2. This CDR3 spans 17 amino acids. The V and J ends lost 4 bases and 1 base, in that order; junction bases with no gene match: 10. CDR1 LGHDT and CDR2 YNNKEL come from the germline V gene (reference sequence).

DNA for the CDR3: TGTGCCAGCAATACAAGGTCAGGGGACAATGAGCAGTACTTC. This gives the protein CASNTRSGDNEQYF. The chain recombines TRBV12-3 or TRBV12-4 with TRBJ2-5, with D perhaps matching TRBD1 (6 bases). The CDR3 covers 14 residues. V lost 7 bases to trimming and J lost 11 bases, with 23 bases between them.

The chain links TRBV20-1 to TRBJ2-7, with 9 positions matching TRBD1. V lost 3 bases to trimming and J lost 2 bases; unmatched junction nucleotides: 5. The CDR3 loop spans 14 amino acids. Germline V gives CDR1 DFQATT, CDR2 SNEGSKA (reference sequence). The CDR3 DNA is TGCAGTGCTAGCCGGGACAGGGTTCCCTACGAGCAGTACTTC. It yields the protein CSASRDRVPYEQYF.

This clonotype was counted between two and nine times. V usage is TRBV28 and J usage is TRBJ2-1; 8 positions match TRBD2. CDR1 MDHEN and CDR2 SYDVKM come from the germline V gene. J was trimmed by 2 bases and V by 2 bases; bases with no gene match: 5. This CDR3 comprises 16 residues. The CDR3 region is CASSLAGGRTYNEQFF. Written as DNA, the CDR3 is TGTGCCAGCAGTTTAGCGGGAGGCCGCACCTACAATGAGCAGTTCTTC.

The chain employs TRBV2 and TRBJ2-3; 14 bases match TRBD2. Germline V gene data show CDR1 as SNHLY and CDR2 as FYNNEI. The CDR3 is made up of 18 amino acids. With 2 bases clipped from V and 8 bases from J, the junction kept 12 bases outside the gene matches. The CDR3: CASSESPWTSGGSGTQYF. DNA for the CDR3: TGTGCCAGCAGTGAATCCCCATGGACTAGCGGGGGGTCGGGTACGCAGTATTTT.

This clonotype has a count of ten or more. The chain joins TRBV29-1 to TRBJ2-7; weak D call: TRBD1 (6 bases). Germline V CDR1 and CDR2: SQVTM, ANQGSEA. Trimming took off 4 bases at V and 2 bases at J, with 9 bases between the two ends. The CDR3 has 12 residues. The CDR3 loop is CSVVYRAYEQYF. The DNA for the CDR3 is TGCAGCGTTGTCTACAGGGCCTACGAGCAGTACTTC.

This clonotype was detected many times. The CDR3 DNA sequence: TGCGCCAGCAGCTTTTTCTTTCAGGTGGAGAAGACCCAGTACTTC. Translated: CASSFFFQVEKTQYF. This sequence joins TRBV5-1 and TRBJ2-5; no definite D call. Germline V gene lookup returns CDR1 SGHRS and CDR2 YFSETQ. V gave up 2 bases and J gave up 6 bases, with 17 bases separating them. There are 15 residues in the CDR3.

The chain has TRBV28 and TRBJ1-2, with D unresolved. The ends were cut back, 5 bases at V and 0 bases at J, with 10 bases in the middle. CDR1 and CDR2 (germline): MDHEN, SYDVKM. The CDR3 contains 14 residues. The CDR3 protein is CASSRAVTNYGYTF. CDR3 in DNA: TGTGCCAGCAGTAGAGCAGTGACTAACTATGGCTACACCTTC.